This passage covers 28 T cell receptor beta chains from one sample sequenced in a study of T-cell memory formation after mild COVID-19. One entry per CDR3 protein results from TCRdb running MiXCR on the 5' RACE reads. The sample shows roughly 450,000 distinct CDR3 sequences, 18% of them seen only once. The specimen was PBMCs or a T cell subset sorted from them (not recorded which). These receptors all stem from an adult woman who had mild COVID-19 (a few samples of this study predate the infection). Cell type and time point are not known.

This clonotype showed up many times. The CDR3 loop is CSVEGCQETQYF. DNA of the CDR3: TGCAGCGTTGAGGGCTGTCAAGAGACCCAGTACTTC. This chain connects TRBV29-1 to TRBJ2-5; D gene ambiguous. The V gene lost 3 bases and the J gene lost 2 bases, with 7 bases spanning the gap. CDR1 is SQVTM, CDR2 ANQGSEA, per germline. The CDR3 is 12 amino acids.

This clonotype came up a few times. The genes are TRBV3-1 and TRBJ2-7; D uncertain. The CDR3 runs to 13 residues. The germline V and J ends were trimmed by 2 bases and 7 bases, with 12 bases remaining between them. Germline V gene data show CDR1 as LGHDT and CDR2 as YNNKEL (reference sequence). The CDR3 DNA reads TGTGCCAGCAGCCAACTTCAGGCAGGAGAGCAGTACTTC. Amino acid sequence: CASSQLQAGEQYF.

This chain joins TRBV12-3 or TRBV12-4 and TRBJ1-5, with D unresolved. V was cut by 1 base and J by 4 bases, with 8 bases left in between. There are 14 residues in the CDR3. The CDR3 DNA is TGTGCCAGCAGTTTAGTGACACCTAATCAGCCCCAGCATTTT. Translation: CASSLVTPNQPQHF.

The genes are TRBV9 and TRBJ2-1; 10 nucleotides match TRBD2. Germline V CDR1 and CDR2: SGDLS, YYNGEE. The CDR3 extends over 16 amino acids. The ends lost 0 bases at V and 4 bases at J; junction bases unmatched: 4. CDR3 bases: TGTGCCAGCAGCGTAGTGACTAGCGGGTTATACAATGAGCAGTTCTTC. It yields the protein CASSVVTSGLYNEQFF.

This clonotype was seen more than once but under ten times. This chain joins TRBV7-9 and TRBJ2-7, with D perhaps matching TRBD2 (6 bases). Germline V lookup: CDR1 SEHNR, CDR2 FQNEAQ (reference sequence). The CDR3 extends over 15 amino acids. V gave up 5 bases and J gave up 3 bases, with 17 bases separating them. The CDR3 sequence: CASSKRLEGIYEQYF. CDR3 sequence (DNA): TGTGCCAGCAGCAAAAGACTAGAGGGCATCTACGAGCAGTACTTC.

This clonotype came up a few times. The rearrangement links TRBV19 to TRBJ1-2, with D hard to call. This CDR3 has 15 amino acids. Germline CDR1 LNHDA, CDR2 SQIVND (reference sequence). Deletions cut 9 bases from V and 0 bases from J, with 17 bases between. The CDR3 here is CASLGSSEANYGYTF. DNA for the CDR3: TGTGCCAGCCTTGGAAGTTCTGAGGCTAACTATGGCTACACCTTC.

This chain's CDR3 is CASSQDVVAFF. CDR3 sequence (DNA): TGTGCCAGCAGCCAAGATGTAGTGGCTTTCTTT. V gene TRBV3-1 combines with J gene TRBJ1-1; D is ambiguous. V lost 0 bases, J lost 11 bases, and 7 bases lay in between. The germline gives CDR1 LGHDT, CDR2 YNNKEL (reference sequence). The CDR3 consists of 11 residues.

This clonotype has more than one count but fewer than ten. The chain uses TRBV20-1 and TRBJ2-7, with 8 bases lining up with TRBD2. CDR1 and CDR2 from the germline V gene are DFQATT and SNEGSKA (reference sequence). This CDR3 region has 14 residues. With 3 bases clipped from V and 3 bases from J, the junction kept 7 bases outside the gene matches. In DNA form, the CDR3 reads TGCAGTGCTAGGGGTGCGGGAGGCTTCTACGAGCAGTACTTC. Its translation: CSARGAGGFYEQYF.

This clonotype has just a few counts. The chain employs TRBV5-1 and TRBJ2-1, with TRBD2 identical over 9 bases. The CDR3 is 18 amino acids. Trimming cost V 0 bases and J 4 bases; bases outside gene matches: 11. CDR1 is SGHRS, CDR2 YFSETQ, per germline. The CDR3 sequence: CASSLEGRGGATYNEQFF. In DNA, the CDR3 is TGCGCCAGCAGCTTGGAAGGGCGCGGGGGGGCCACATACAATGAGCAGTTCTTC.

This clonotype has at least ten counts. The chain carries TRBV9 and TRBJ2-4; the D is unclear. Germline V gene sequence: CDR1 SGDLS, CDR2 YYNGEE. V shed 0 bases and J shed 5 bases, with 9 bases lying between them. The CDR3 contains 14 residues. The DNA of the CDR3 is TGTGCCAGCAGCGTAGGTACAGTGGAAAACATTCAGTACTTC. Amino acid sequence: CASSVGTVENIQYF.

This clonotype was seen more than once but under ten times. V is TRBV12-3 or TRBV12-4 and J is TRBJ2-7; TRBD1 matches at 12 bases. The V gene end was trimmed by 3 bases and the J gene end by 2 bases; junction bases not matched to a gene: 8. The length of the CDR3 is 17 residues. For the CDR3, the DNA is TGTGCCAGCAGTTTTGGGACAGGGGGCTTCGGCCCCTACGAGCAGTACTTC. Translated, it gives CASSFGTGGFGPYEQYF.

This clonotype was picked up a small number of times. The gene calls are TRBV7-2 and TRBJ2-7; the D gene is possibly TRBD2 (6 bases). The CDR3 has 14 amino acids. Trimming removed 5 bases from V and 4 bases from J, with 15 bases in between. In germline, CDR1 is SGHTA, CDR2 FQGNSA. CDR3 in amino acids: CASSPAGSGYEQYF. The CDR3 region has the DNA TGTGCCAGCAGCCCGGCGGGTAGCGGTTACGAGCAGTACTTC. Drawing the rest from reference TRBV7-2 and TRBJ2-7, the complete variable domain is GAGVSQSPSNKVTEKGKDVELRCDPISGHTALYWYRQSLGQGLEFLIYFQGNSAPDKSGLPSDRFSAERTGGSVSTLTIQRTQQEDSAVYLCASSPAGSGYEQYFGPGTRLTVT.

The chain combines TRBV4-3 with TRBJ1-6; D unresolved. V was cut by 6 bases and J by 7 bases, with 13 bases left in between. CDR1 LGHNA and CDR2 YSLEER come from the germline V gene. The CDR3 length is 14 residues. The CDR3 is CASSPAADNSPLHF. In nucleotides, the CDR3 is TGCGCCAGCAGTCCGGCGGCGGACAATTCACCCCTCCACTTT.

V is TRBV9 and J is TRBJ1-2; no firm D call. Trimming pared 2 bases from V and 4 bases from J, leaving 12 bases between. Germline V gene lookup returns CDR1 SGDLS and CDR2 YYNGEE. CDR3 length equals 14 residues. The CDR3 coding sequence is TGTGCCAGCAGCGTGGGGAGGTACGGCTATGGCTACACCTTC. Protein sequence: CASSVGRYGYGYTF. The variable domain in full, completed from reference TRBV9 and TRBJ1-2, reads DSGVTQTPKHLITATGQRVTLRCSPRSGDLSVYWYQQSLDQGLQFLIQYYNGEERAKGNILERFSAQQFPDLHSELNLSSLELGDSALYFCASSVGRYGYGYTFGSGTRLTVV.

The chain uses TRBV3-1 and TRBJ2-5, with 8 positions matching TRBD1. The CDR3 has 14 residues. The V segment lost 5 bases and the J segment 4 bases; nucleotides outside the gene matches: 6. Germline CDR1 LGHDT, CDR2 YNNKEL (reference sequence). CDR3 in amino acids: CASSYDRGGETQYF. CDR3 coding DNA: TGTGCCAGCAGCTATGACAGGGGCGGAGAGACCCAGTACTTC.

This clonotype occurred a few times. The J gene is TRBJ2-5, the V gene TRBV7-2; TRBD1 is a possible D gene (6 bases). V was trimmed by 0 bases and J by 2 bases, leaving 10 bases between them. The CDR3 length is 15 residues. Germline CDR1 reads SGHTA; CDR2 reads FQGNSA. CDR3 residues: CASSLAQGQQETQYF. The CDR3 DNA follows: TGTGCCAGCAGCTTAGCGCAAGGACAGCAAGAGACCCAGTACTTC.

This clonotype was seen more than once but under ten times. The V call is TRBV12-3 or TRBV12-4, the J call TRBJ1-6; TRBD1 might be the D (5 bases). Trimming pared 3 bases from V and 8 bases from J, leaving 29 bases between. This CDR3 contains 20 residues. The CDR3 DNA sequence: TGTGCCAGCAGTTTTTCTCTCATGAGACGGGGCCTTAGGAAGGATTCACCCCTCCACTTT. This encodes CASSFSLMRRGLRKDSPLHF.

In its sample, this clonotype was seen a few times. The chain couples TRBV12-3 or TRBV12-4 to TRBJ2-3, with 13 bases matching TRBD2. Trimming removed 6 bases from V and 4 bases from J; junction bases left unmatched: 10. The length of the CDR3 is 17 residues. CDR3 DNA: TGTGCCAGCAGCCCAGAGACTAGCGGGGGGCGCGCAGATACGCAGTATTTT. Amino acid sequence: CASSPETSGGRADTQYF.

This clonotype came up a few times. The genes are TRBV3-1 and TRBJ2-1; D is ambiguous. The CDR3 consists of 12 residues. Trimming left V 6 bases short and J 15 bases short, with 18 bases between. Germline values: CDR1 LGHDT, CDR2 YNNKEL (reference sequence). The CDR3 is CASSLERLQVFF. The CDR3 nucleotides are TGTGCCAGCAGTCTCGAGCGCCTTCAGGTGTTCTTC.

This clonotype was counted between two and nine times. The chain has TRBV4-2 and TRBJ1-1; a possible D gene is TRBD1 (5 bases). This CDR3 spans 14 amino acids. The germline CDR1 and CDR2 sequences are LGHNA and YNFKEQ. Trimming shortened V by 4 bases and J by 0 bases, and 9 bases separated the two germline ends. CDR3 DNA: TGTGCCAGCAGCCGGAAGGGGATGAACACTGAAGCTTTCTTT. Translated, it gives CASSRKGMNTEAFF.

The J gene is TRBJ1-4, the V gene TRBV12-3 or TRBV12-4; 8 bases line up with TRBD1. CDR3 length: 14 residues. V was pared by 2 bases and J by 14 bases, with 10 bases of the junction left unmatched. CDR3 residues: CASSLSTGGRALFF. CDR3 sequence (DNA): TGTGCCAGCAGTTTAAGCACAGGGGGAAGAGCGCTGTTTTTT.

This rearrangement joins TRBV5-4 to TRBJ2-5; D ambiguous. The CDR3 extends over 14 amino acids. V gave up 4 bases and J gave up 2 bases, with 12 bases separating them. The germline gives CDR1 SGHNT, CDR2 YYREEE (reference sequence). CDR3 coding DNA: TGTGCCAGCAGCCAGGCCGAACTTCAAGAGACCCAGTACTTC. Protein sequence: CASSQAELQETQYF.

In its sample, this clonotype was seen a few times. The chain employs TRBV4-1 and TRBJ2-7; D not certain. Between the trimmed V and J ends, which lost 1 base and 2 bases, there was a span of 12 bases. The CDR3 is 15 residues long. CDR1 MGHRA and CDR2 YSYEKL come from the germline V gene. This chain's CDR3 is CASSQGFGPTYEQYF. CDR3 nucleotide sequence: TGCGCCAGCAGCCAAGGGTTTGGACCTACCTACGAGCAGTACTTC.

This clonotype was observed a handful of times. The chain recombines TRBV20-1 with TRBJ1-2, with D perhaps matching TRBD1 (5 bases). Trimming shortened V by 3 bases and J by 2 bases, and 7 bases separated the two germline ends. This CDR3 has 12 residues. The germline V gene encodes CDR1 DFQATT and CDR2 SNEGSKA (reference sequence). The CDR3 bases are TGCAGTGCTAGGGCAGGGAACTATGGCTACACCTTC. Protein sequence: CSARAGNYGYTF.

This clonotype has only a few counts. The chain uses TRBV7-3 and TRBJ1-2, with TRBD1 matching 11 bases. This CDR3 is built from 13 residues. V lost 6 bases and J lost 7; bases outside the gene matches: 4. Germline CDR1 reads SGHTA; CDR2 reads FQGTGA. CDR3 nucleotide sequence: TGTGCCAGCAGTCGTGGACAGGGGGCTGGCTACACCTTC. Translation gives CASSRGQGAGYTF. The full variable domain, with the rest looked up from reference TRBV7-3 and TRBJ1-2, is GAGVSQTPSNKVTEKGKYVELRCDPISGHTALYWYRQSLGQGPEFLIYFQGTGAADDSGLPNDRFFAVRPEGSVSTLKIQRTERGDSAVYLCASSRGQGAGYTFGSGTRLTVV.

This clonotype turned up a few times. This sequence joins TRBV12-3 or TRBV12-4 and TRBJ1-5; D not certain. Deletions cut 3 bases from V and 6 bases from J, with 15 bases between. The CDR3 is made up of 15 amino acids. CDR3 bases: TGTGCCAGCAGTTTCCTTGGGAAGGGAAGTCAGCCCCAGCATTTT. Translated, it gives CASSFLGKGSQPQHF.

The gene calls are TRBV6-1 and TRBJ2-7, with D unresolved. From germline, CDR1 is MNHNS and CDR2 SASEGT. Trimming left V 1 base short and J 3 bases short, with 13 bases between. CDR3 size: 15 residues. This CDR3 reads CASSEEAVYVYEQYF. The CDR3 DNA is TGTGCCAGCAGTGAAGAGGCAGTCTATGTCTACGAGCAGTACTTC.

In DNA, the CDR3 is TGTGCCAGCAGCGGTGGAATAAGATATGGCTACACCTTC. Translation gives CASSGGIRYGYTF. The chain carries TRBV2 and TRBJ1-2; no firm D call. The V gene's germline CDR1 is SNHLY and CDR2 FYNNEI. Trimming removed 6 bases at V and 5 bases at J, with 13 bases between. There are 13 residues in the CDR3.